The 25 T cell receptor beta chains given below trace back to one sample, sequenced in a study of blood T cells in healthy people across ages. A second PCR of roughly 7 to 11 cycles used a sample-barcoded 5' primer and a J-beta primer mix. TCRdb reprocessed the 5' RACE reads via MiXCR and lists one record per CDR3 protein. The sample yields 1.5 million to 2 million distinct CDR3 sequences, about 28% seen once. The sample was blood. These receptors were obtained from a woman aged 25-40 years in good health.

This clonotype was detected ten times or more. The chain has TRBV6-4 and TRBJ2-1; D not resolved. CDR1 MRHNA and CDR2 SNTAGT come from the germline V gene. This CDR3 has 15 amino acids. Trimming stripped 2 bases from V and 0 bases from J, with 8 bases between. This chain's CDR3 is CASSDLPGSYNEQFF. CDR3 nucleotide sequence: TGTGCCAGCAGTGACCTCCCGGGCTCCTACAATGAGCAGTTCTTC.

This sequence joins TRBV20-1 and TRBJ2-3; D is perhaps TRBD2 (5 bases). The V end was cut by 6 bases, the J end by 2 bases, with 6 bases between. The CDR3 totals 11 residues. Germline V CDR1 and CDR2: DFQATT, SNEGSKA (reference sequence). The chain's CDR3 is CSAGVTDTQYF. The CDR3 nucleotides read TGCAGTGCCGGGGTCACAGATACGCAGTATTTT.

A remark on this clonotype: The junction and the germline gene differ at one end; a read error may be behind it. The chain has TRBV10-3 and TRBJ2-5, with D possibly TRBD2 on 6 matching bases. This CDR3 has 16 amino acids. Germline V gene sequence: CDR1 ENHRY, CDR2 SYGVKD. The CDR3 loop is CTIKEGNGSGLQTQYF. The CDR3 DNA is TGTACCATTAAGGAGGGGAACGGGAGTGGTTTACAGACCCAGTACTTC.

This clonotype has more than one count but fewer than ten. One junction end disagrees with the germline gene, perhaps due to a read error. The V gene is TRBV7-2, the J gene TRBJ2-7; no definite D call. Per the germline V gene, CDR1 is SGHTA and CDR2 is FQGNSA. The CDR3 consists of 14 residues. CDR3 sequence: CAISASGSTYEQYF. For the CDR3, the DNA is TGTGCCATCAGCGCATCCGGGTCCACCTACGAGCAGTACTTC.

This clonotype was detected a few times. The chain is built from TRBV5-1 and TRBJ2-2; no definite D call. Trimming removed 7 bases from V and 6 bases from J, with 16 bases in between. CDR1 SGHRS and CDR2 YFSETQ come from the germline V gene. The length of the CDR3 is 14 residues. CDR3 protein: CASCPRVCAGELFF. In DNA form, the CDR3 reads TGCGCCAGCTGCCCTAGGGTTTGCGCCGGGGAGCTGTTTTTT.

Comments on this clonotype: The junction differs from germline at one of its ends, possibly a read error. V is TRBV12-3 or TRBV12-4 and J is TRBJ1-1; weak D call: TRBD1 (6 bases). The CDR3 has 13 residues. The CDR3 region is CASSLGDTREAFF. CDR3 bases: TGTGCCAGCAGCTTAGGGGACACGCGTGAAGCTTTCTTT.

The chain recombines TRBV20-1 with TRBJ2-1; TRBD2 might be the D (6 bases). The length of the CDR3 is 15 residues. Germline V CDR1 and CDR2: DFQATT, SNEGSKA (reference sequence). The V and J ends lost 2 bases and 4 bases respectively, with 15 bases between them. In DNA, the CDR3 is TGCAGTGCTAGATCTGGCGGGGCTGAGTACAATGAGCAGTTCTTC. Translated: CSARSGGAEYNEQFF.

The V call is TRBV5-1, the J call TRBJ1-6; a possible D gene is TRBD1 (6 bases). Germline CDR1 SGHRS, CDR2 YFSETQ. V was trimmed by 4 bases and J by 7 bases, leaving 15 bases between them. The CDR3 is 15 residues long. This CDR3 is CASSRDITENSPLHF. The CDR3 DNA follows: TGCGCCAGCAGCCGGGACATCACGGAGAATTCACCCCTCCACTTT.

This clonotype was seen only a few times. The chain is built from TRBV28 and TRBJ1-1; D is unresolved. Trimming shortened V by 7 bases and J by 3 bases, and 12 bases separated the two germline ends. The germline CDR1 and CDR2 sequences are MDHEN and SYDVKM. The CDR3 has 13 residues. CDR3 nucleotides: TGTGCCAGCATTAATAACCTCTACACTGAAGCTTTCTTT. Its translation is CASINNLYTEAFF.

This clonotype occurred a few times. The V call is TRBV30, the J call TRBJ2-5; D may correspond to TRBD1 or TRBD2 (5 bases each). In germline, CDR1 is GTSNPN, CDR2 SVGIG (reference sequence). CDR3 length equals 13 residues. V shed 2 bases and J shed 2 bases, with 9 bases lying between them. CDR3 sequence reads: CAWSQGRQETQYF. The CDR3 region has the DNA TGTGCCTGGAGTCAGGGACGACAAGAGACCCAGTACTTC.

Worth noting for this clonotype: This may come from a read error, since a much larger clone is one base off. The J gene is TRBJ2-3, the V gene TRBV6-6; TRBD2 aligns across 7 bases. The CDR3 is 13 residues long. The germline V gene encodes CDR1 MNHNY and CDR2 SVGAGI (reference sequence). The junction had 6 bases not matched to a gene; V was cut back by 6 bases and J by 6 bases. In DNA, the CDR3 is TGTGCCAGCAGCGGGGGGTATGCGGATACGCAGTATTTT. Protein sequence: CASSGGYADTQYF.

This clonotype was observed many times. V is TRBV18 and J is TRBJ2-5, with 8 bases identical to TRBD1. The CDR3 covers 14 residues. Germline V CDR1 and CDR2: KGHSH, LQKENI. The V and J ends lost 4 bases and 7 bases, in that order; junction bases with no gene match: 8. CDR3 protein: CASSREGQGGTQYF. As DNA, the CDR3 is TGTGCCAGCTCACGGGAAGGACAGGGAGGGACCCAGTACTTC. Drawing the rest from reference TRBV18 and TRBJ2-5, the complete variable domain is NAGVMQNPRHLVRRRGQEARLRCSPMKGHSHVYWYRQLPEEGLKFMVYLQKENIIDESGMPKERFSAEFPKEGPSILRIQQVVRGDSAAYFCASSREGQGGTQYFGPGTRLLVL.

This clonotype was counted a few times. The V gene is TRBV12-3 or TRBV12-4, the J gene TRBJ2-1; tentatively, D is TRBD2 (5 bases). The CDR3 runs to 15 residues. V lost 3 bases, J lost 4 bases, and 13 bases lay in between. CDR3 loop: CASSFLGSRYNEQFF. Written as DNA, the CDR3 is TGTGCCAGCAGTTTCCTGGGGAGTAGGTACAATGAGCAGTTCTTC.

J is TRBJ1-4 and V is TRBV10-3; D remains ambiguous. The CDR3 is 10 residues long. Germline CDR1 and CDR2: ENHRY and SYGVKD. V lost 7 bases and J 8 bases, leaving 5 bases between the germline ends. In DNA, the CDR3 is TGTGCCATCATCCGGGAAAAACTGTTTTTT. Translated: CAIIREKLFF.

The sample holds a few counts of this clonotype. This rearrangement joins TRBV2 to TRBJ1-1, with a possible D match to TRBD1 (6 bases). Germline V gene lookup returns CDR1 SNHLY and CDR2 FYNNEI. V was clipped by 7 bases and J by 3 bases, with 18 bases between them. The CDR3 is 15 residues long. In DNA form, the CDR3 reads TGTGCCAGCATCAAGGGGGGGGCCGCAGACACTGAAGCTTTCTTT. It specifies CASIKGGAADTEAFF.

This clonotype was observed at least ten times. The gene calls are TRBV11-2 and TRBJ2-5, with TRBD1 identical over 7 bases. V shed 5 bases, J shed 1 base, and the junction held 13 bases outside the gene matches. CDR1 is SGHAT, CDR2 FQNNGV, per germline. The CDR3 covers 17 residues. The DNA of the CDR3 is TGTGCCAGCAGCCGATGGCCAGGGACAGAACCCCAAGAGACCCAGTACTTC. Translation: CASSRWPGTEPQETQYF.

The sample holds many counts of this clonotype. The chain carries TRBV28 and TRBJ2-4; D remains ambiguous. The CDR3 is 13 residues long. The germline V gene encodes CDR1 MDHEN and CDR2 SYDVKM. The germline V and J ends were trimmed by 5 bases and 5 bases, with 10 bases remaining between them. The CDR3 loop is CASSIIRENIQYF. The CDR3 region has the DNA TGTGCCAGCAGTATAATTAGAGAAAACATTCAGTACTTC.

This clonotype was counted between two and nine times. The chain links TRBV5-1 to TRBJ2-5; D ambiguous. Germline V gives CDR1 SGHRS, CDR2 YFSETQ. V lost 4 bases to trimming and J lost 3 bases, with 7 bases between them. The CDR3 has 12 amino acids. This CDR3 is CASSEGKETQYF. For the CDR3, the DNA is TGCGCCAGCAGCGAAGGGAAAGAGACCCAGTACTTC.

The chain is built from TRBV20-1 and TRBJ2-4; tentative D call: TRBD2 (6 bases). This CDR3 region has 16 residues. Germline-derived CDR1 and CDR2 are DFQATT and SNEGSKA (reference sequence). The V end lost 3 bases, the J end lost 0 bases, and 15 bases lay between the germline ends. CDR3 sequence reads: CSASRGLKIAKNIQYF. CDR3 sequence (DNA): TGCAGTGCTAGTCGGGGACTGAAGATAGCCAAAAACATTCAGTACTTC.

As to this clonotype: Germline and junction disagree at one end, which may indicate a read error. The rearrangement joins TRBV24-1 to TRBJ2-1; D is ambiguous. Germline CDR1 reads KGHDR; CDR2 reads SFDVKD. The CDR3 is 13 amino acids. The CDR3 coding sequence is TGTACCACCAGTGACATGGACGGAGTTGAGCAGTTCTTC. Amino acids: CTTSDMDGVEQFF.

This clonotype has at least ten counts. The rearrangement joins TRBV12-3 or TRBV12-4 to TRBJ2-3, with a possible D match to TRBD2 (6 bases). This CDR3 comprises 14 residues. Between the trimmed V and J ends, which lost 5 bases and 5 bases, there was a span of 14 bases. In nucleotides, the CDR3 is TGTGCCAGCAGTCTCACACTAGCAGGAGATACGCAGTATTTT. Translation gives CASSLTLAGDTQYF.

V gene TRBV4-1 combines with J gene TRBJ2-2; no firm D call. The CDR3 runs to 16 residues. Per the germline V gene, CDR1 is MGHRA and CDR2 is YSYEKL. Trimming pared 1 base from V and 6 bases from J, leaving 15 bases between. CDR3 region: CASSQGREDDAGELFF. The CDR3 bases are TGCGCCAGCAGCCAAGGACGTGAGGACGACGCCGGGGAGCTGTTTTTT.

This chain connects TRBV15 to TRBJ2-1; 9 bases agree with TRBD1. CDR1 and CDR2 from the germline V gene are LNHNV and YYDKDF (reference sequence). The CDR3 consists of 16 residues. The V and J ends lost 1 base and 7 bases, in that order; junction bases with no gene match: 8. CDR3 nucleotide sequence: TGTGCCACCAGCAGAGGGGACAGGGCGATGGGGAATGAGCAGTTCTTC. Translation: CATSRGDRAMGNEQFF.

In this sample, this clonotype turned up a few times. V gene TRBV20-1 combines with J gene TRBJ2-1; 13 bases are a match to TRBD2. J gave up 8 bases and V 2 bases, and 12 bases lay outside the gene matches. Germline V gene lookup returns CDR1 DFQATT and CDR2 SNEGSKA (reference sequence). The CDR3 sequence is 17 residues long. Written as DNA, the CDR3 is TGCAGTGCTAGACCTTTCACTAGCGGGGGGGCCGTGGATGAGCAGTTCTTC. Translation: CSARPFTSGGAVDEQFF.

This clonotype has only a few counts. This chain joins TRBV5-1 and TRBJ2-3; 8 bases line up with TRBD1. After removal of 3 bases from V and 6 bases from J, the junction contained 6 bases not matched to a gene. Germline V lookup: CDR1 SGHRS, CDR2 YFSETQ. CDR3 size: 14 residues. CDR3 nucleotide sequence: TGCGCCAGCAGCTGGACAGGGAAGGGGGATACGCAGTATTTT. Amino acid sequence: CASSWTGKGDTQYF.